Listed below are T cell receptor beta chains from one sample, sequenced in a study of cytomegalovirus exposure and HLA in healthy donors. Using immunoSEQ multiplex PCR, the repertoire was profiled, and TCRdb retains in-frame clones only, with some absent. The sample comprises approximately 60,000 clones, about 83% of which are singletons, and around 4% rests with the top ten. Source material: PBMCs. The receptors shown here come from a man aged 30 to 45 in good health and CMV-seronegative. The CDR3 runs from the conserved cysteine through the conserved F or W. D genes are given only for firm matches. Not every row has a clone size; where given, it reads once, few, many or a size class.

v_gene: TRBV29-1; j_gene: TRBJ2-2; d_gene: TRBD2; abundance: -; CDR3aa: CSVEGSGGAGELFF; CDR3nt: TGCAGCGTTGAGGGCAGCGGGGGGGCCGGGGAGCTGTTTTTT
v_gene: TRBV7-8; j_gene: TRBJ1-5; d_gene: -; abundance: few; CDR3aa: CASSLEASNQPQHF; CDR3nt: TGTGCCAGCAGCTTGGAGGCCAGCAATCAGCCCCAGCATTTT
v_gene: TRBV5-6; j_gene: TRBJ2-7; d_gene: TRBD2; abundance: -; CDR3aa: CASSSEGTSPIKEQYF; CDR3nt: TGTGCCAGCAGCTCGGAAGGGACTAGCCCCATTAAGGAGCAGTACTTC
v_gene: TRBV30; j_gene: TRBJ1-5; d_gene: -; abundance: -; CDR3aa: CAWSVGSPTGNQPQHF; CDR3nt: TGTGCCTGGAGTGTAGGCAGCCCCACAGGCAATCAGCCCCAGCATTTT
v_gene: TRBV6-4; j_gene: TRBJ2-3; d_gene: TRBD2; abundance: -; CDR3aa: CASSAPRAGGPTSTDTQYF; CDR3nt: TGTGCCAGCAGTGCCCCACGGGCGGGAGGCCCCACTAGCACAGATACGCAGTATTTT
v_gene: TRBV6-5; j_gene: TRBJ1-1; d_gene: -; abundance: -; CDR3aa: CASSEGSVAEAFF; CDR3nt: TGTGCCAGCAGTGAGGGATCGGTGGCTGAAGCTTTCTTT
v_gene: TRBV4-1; j_gene: TRBJ2-1; d_gene: -; abundance: -; CDR3aa: CASSHIGSTNEQFF; CDR3nt: TGCGCCAGCAGCCACATTGGTAGCACCAATGAGCAGTTCTTC
v_gene: TRBV19; j_gene: TRBJ1-1; d_gene: -; abundance: -; CDR3aa: CASSDTGMGTEAFF; CDR3nt: TGTGCCAGTAGTGACACAGGGATGGGCACTGAAGCTTTCTTT
v_gene: TRBV7-9; j_gene: TRBJ1-3; d_gene: TRBD1; abundance: -; CDR3aa: CASSRGTGGTGNTIYF; CDR3nt: TGTGCCAGCTCACGCGGGACAGGGGGTACTGGAAACACCATATATTTT
v_gene: TRBV2; j_gene: TRBJ1-2; d_gene: -; abundance: once; CDR3aa: CASSDQGWDGYTF; CDR3nt: TGTGCCAGCAGTGATCAGGGATGGGATGGCTACACCTTC
v_gene: TRBV9; j_gene: TRBJ2-1; d_gene: -; abundance: -; CDR3aa: CASKSGAVDGEQFF; CDR3nt: TGTGCCAGCAAGAGTGGTGCGGTCGACGGTGAGCAGTTCTTC
v_gene: TRBV5-6; j_gene: TRBJ1-1; d_gene: TRBD1; abundance: -; CDR3aa: CASSKLSRGLGDTEAFF; CDR3nt: TGTGCCAGCAGCAAATTGAGCAGGGGGCTGGGAGACACTGAAGCTTTCTTT
v_gene: TRBV2; j_gene: TRBJ2-7; d_gene: -; abundance: -; CDR3aa: CASSEVKNNNYEQYF; CDR3nt: TGTGCCAGCAGTGAAGTAAAAAACAACAACTACGAGCAGTACTTC
v_gene: TRBV9; j_gene: TRBJ2-1; d_gene: -; abundance: -; CDR3aa: CASSRLSAREFDEQFF; CDR3nt: TGTGCCAGCAGCCGCCTATCGGCGCGGGAATTCGATGAGCAGTTCTTC
v_gene: TRBV2; j_gene: TRBJ2-7; d_gene: TRBD1; abundance: -; CDR3aa: CASTGWTGVREQYF; CDR3nt: TGTGCCAGCACTGGATGGACAGGGGTTCGGGAGCAGTACTTC
v_gene: TRBV11-2; j_gene: TRBJ2-1; d_gene: -; abundance: -; CDR3aa: CASSRSGSSYNEQFF; CDR3nt: TGTGCCAGCAGCCGTAGCGGTAGCTCCTACAATGAGCAGTTCTTC
v_gene: TRBV2; j_gene: TRBJ2-7; d_gene: -; abundance: once; CDR3aa: CASSDPYSYEQYF; CDR3nt: TGTGCCAGCAGTGATCCCTATTCCTACGAGCAGTACTTC
v_gene: TRBV18; j_gene: TRBJ2-2; d_gene: TRBD1; abundance: -; CDR3aa: CASSPGTGDGELFF; CDR3nt: TGTGCCAGCTCACCTGGGACAGGGGACGGGGAGCTGTTTTTT
v_gene: TRBV7-9; j_gene: TRBJ2-7; d_gene: -; abundance: -; CDR3aa: CASTTPDKSSYEQYF; CDR3nt: TGTGCCAGCACCACCCCGGACAAGAGCTCCTACGAGCAGTACTTC
v_gene: TRBV7-2; j_gene: TRBJ2-1; d_gene: -; abundance: -; CDR3aa: CATTPTGASYNEQFF; CDR3nt: TGTGCCACCACTCCTACAGGAGCCTCCTACAATGAGCAGTTCTTC
v_gene: TRBV2; j_gene: TRBJ2-7; d_gene: TRBD2; abundance: -; CDR3aa: CASSEASGTYNYEQYF; CDR3nt: TGTGCCAGCAGTGAGGCTAGCGGGACGTATAACTACGAGCAGTACTTC
v_gene: TRBV5-1; j_gene: TRBJ2-7; d_gene: TRBD2; abundance: -; CDR3aa: CASSLGASGKNEQYF; CDR3nt: TGCGCCAGCAGCTTGGGGGCTAGCGGGAAAAACGAGCAGTACTTC
v_gene: TRBV4-1; j_gene: TRBJ1-4; d_gene: -; abundance: -; CDR3aa: CASSQFLIGGATNEKLFF; CDR3nt: TGCGCCAGCAGCCAGTTTCTAATAGGTGGAGCAACTAATGAAAAACTGTTTTTT
v_gene: TRBV27; j_gene: TRBJ2-5; d_gene: -; abundance: -; CDR3aa: CASSSLGVVETQYF; CDR3nt: TGTGCCAGCAGTTCCCTCGGGGTAGTGGAGACCCAGTACTTC
v_gene: TRBV6-6; j_gene: TRBJ1-2; d_gene: TRBD1; abundance: -; CDR3aa: CASSPTGAGYTF; CDR3nt: TGTGCCAGCAGTCCGACAGGGGCTGGCTACACCTTC
v_gene: TRBV4-2; j_gene: TRBJ1-1; d_gene: -; abundance: -; CDR3aa: CASSQLQGEAFF; CDR3nt: TGTGCCAGCAGCCAACTCCAGGGTGAAGCTTTCTTT
v_gene: TRBV2; j_gene: TRBJ1-1; d_gene: -; abundance: -; CDR3aa: CASIQGLNTEAFF; CDR3nt: TGTGCCAGCATACAGGGTTTGAACACTGAAGCTTTCTTT
v_gene: TRBV20-1; j_gene: TRBJ1-1; d_gene: -; abundance: -; CDR3aa: CSAWTHEAFF; CDR3nt: TGCAGTGCTTGGACACATGAAGCTTTCTTT
v_gene: TRBV10-2; j_gene: TRBJ2-5; d_gene: TRBD2; abundance: -; CDR3aa: CASSERASGAREQYF; CDR3nt: TGCGCCAGCAGTGAACGGGCTAGCGGGGCCCGGGAGCAGTACTTC
v_gene: TRBV7-2; j_gene: TRBJ1-2; d_gene: -; abundance: -; CDR3aa: CASSLGQGHNYGYTF; CDR3nt: TGTGCCAGCAGCTTAGGTCAGGGCCACAACTATGGCTACACCTTC
v_gene: TRBV7-2; j_gene: TRBJ1-2; d_gene: TRBD1; abundance: -; CDR3aa: CASSSQPGTGPYGYTF; CDR3nt: TGTGCCAGCAGCTCCCAGCCCGGGACAGGGCCATATGGCTACACCTTC
v_gene: TRBV2; j_gene: TRBJ1-6; d_gene: -; abundance: -; CDR3aa: CASSFLQVDYNSPLHF; CDR3nt: TGTGCCAGCAGTTTTCTACAGGTGGACTATAATTCACCCCTCCACTTT
v_gene: TRBV7-9; j_gene: TRBJ2-7; d_gene: -; abundance: -; CDR3aa: CASSGQEGGQYF; CDR3nt: TGTGCCAGCAGCGGCCAGGAGGGCGGCCAGTACTTC
v_gene: TRBV10-3; j_gene: TRBJ2-7; d_gene: TRBD2; abundance: -; CDR3aa: CAITASGGPTYEQYF; CDR3nt: TGTGCCATCACCGCTAGCGGGGGGCCTACCTACGAGCAGTACTTC
v_gene: TRBV30; j_gene: TRBJ1-2; d_gene: -; abundance: -; CDR3aa: CAWTPGDYGYTF; CDR3nt: TGTGCCTGGACCCCGGGGGACTATGGCTACACCTTC
v_gene: TRBV19; j_gene: TRBJ1-1; d_gene: TRBD1; abundance: -; CDR3aa: CASTPGQVGTEAFF; CDR3nt: TGTGCCAGTACCCCCGGACAGGTAGGGACTGAAGCTTTCTTT
v_gene: TRBV7-9; j_gene: TRBJ1-3; d_gene: -; abundance: -; CDR3aa: CASNPTPSSGNTIYF; CDR3nt: TGTGCCAGCAACCCGACACCAAGCTCTGGAAACACCATATATTTT
v_gene: TRBV5-1; j_gene: TRBJ2-3; d_gene: TRBD2; abundance: -; CDR3aa: CASSRGTSGSIDTQYF; CDR3nt: TGCGCCAGCAGCCGAGGAACTAGCGGGAGCATTGATACGCAGTATTTT
v_gene: TRBV19; j_gene: TRBJ2-4; d_gene: -; abundance: -; CDR3aa: CATSKEIAKNIQYF; CDR3nt: TGTGCCACCTCCAAAGAGATAGCCAAAAACATTCAGTACTTC